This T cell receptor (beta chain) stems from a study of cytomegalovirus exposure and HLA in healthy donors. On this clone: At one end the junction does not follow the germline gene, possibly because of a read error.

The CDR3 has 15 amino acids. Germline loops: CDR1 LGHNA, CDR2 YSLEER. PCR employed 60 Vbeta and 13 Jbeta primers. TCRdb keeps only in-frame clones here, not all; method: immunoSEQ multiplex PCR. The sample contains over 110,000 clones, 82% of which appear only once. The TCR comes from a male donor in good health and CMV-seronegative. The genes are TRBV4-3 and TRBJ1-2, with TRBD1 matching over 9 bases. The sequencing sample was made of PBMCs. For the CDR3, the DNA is TGCGCCAGCAGCCAAGGCCCCCGACAGGGGGTTGGCTGCACCTTC. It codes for CASSQGPRQGVGCTF.